Listed below are T cell receptor beta chains from one sample, sequenced in a study of molecular identifiers for immune sequencing clone quantification. TCRdb fed the PCR reads into MiXCR, producing one record per CDR3 protein. The table lists 9,500 to 15,000 distinct CDR3 sequences, 15% to 20% of them singletons. The sequenced material came from naive CD8+ T cells from blood, with Jurkat cell RNA spiked in. The receptors derive from a human donor in good health. Some libraries in this study had Jurkat cell RNA spiked in. Each CDR3 is given with its conserved first and last residue. Fields, in order: CDR3 protein, CDR3 DNA, J gene, clone size, D gene, V gene. A D gene is named only where the DNA matches it firmly. Only part of the rows carry a size: once, few, many, or a class if the clone is expanded.

CSVVHTNTGELFF	TGCAGCGTTGTTCATACGAACACCGGGGAGCTGTTTTTT	TRBJ2-2	medium-sized	NA	TRBV29-1
CASSQRWDSTNEKLFF	TGCGCCAGCAGCCAGAGGTGGGATTCCACTAATGAAAAACTGTTTTTT	TRBJ1-4	many	NA	TRBV4-3
CASSLGPGGNQPQHF	TGTGCCAGCAGCTTAGGGCCCGGGGGCAATCAGCCCCAGCATTTT	TRBJ1-5	medium-sized	NA	TRBV7-6
CASSQGSAGSLYKQYF	TGCGCCAGCAGCCAAGGGTCGGCGGGTTCTTTGTACAAGCAGTACTTC	TRBJ2-7	NA	NA	TRBV4-1
CAIRQGYEQYF	TGTGCCATCAGACAGGGTTACGAGCAGTACTTC	TRBJ2-7	medium-sized	NA	TRBV10-3
CAWRGSPDTQYF	TGTGCCTGGAGAGGTTCCCCTGATACGCAGTATTTT	TRBJ2-3	many	NA	TRBV30
CATSDRNQPQHF	TGTGCCACCAGTGATCGCAATCAGCCCCAGCATTTT	TRBJ1-5	few	NA	TRBV24-1
CASSHVGHGFTEAFF	TGTGCCAGCAGCCACGTCGGACATGGTTTCACTGAAGCTTTCTTT	TRBJ1-1	NA	NA	TRBV7-9
CASSEPHRTDLNQPQHF	TGTGCCAGCAGTGAACCCCACCGGACAGACTTGAATCAGCCCCAGCATTTT	TRBJ1-5	NA	NA	TRBV2
CASSPLTGNSYEQYF	TGTGCCAGCAGCCCACTGACGGGGAACTCCTACGAGCAGTACTTC	TRBJ2-7	many	NA	TRBV3-1
CASSSPREGVFNEQFF	TGTGCCAGCAGTTCCCCGCGGGAGGGGGTTTTCAATGAGCAGTTCTTC	TRBJ2-1	few	TRBD2	TRBV28